This TCR beta chain was recovered during a study of cytotoxic CD8 clonotypes in ibrutinib-treated CLL. Overall study findings and caveats: Sampling time points were not equivalent between sustained-remission and progressing patients. While tracking circulating CD8+ T-cell counts, baseline clonality exceeded that of age-matched healthy donors. Contraction or stability on treatment characterized the public clonotypes, which were uncommon.

To note about this clone: Its antigen is undetermined.

Germline CDR1 reads SQVTM; CDR2 reads ANQGSEA. This CDR3 region has 13 residues. V dropped 6 bases and J dropped 4; count of bases not matched to a gene: 6. TCRdb keeps only in-frame clones here, not all; method: immunoSEQ multiplex PCR. The sample lists about 160,000 clones; under 85% were seen once. Sequencing used PBMCs, obtained after 24 months of ibrutinib treatment. The chain uses TRBV29-1 and TRBJ2-1; 7 bases line up with TRBD1. The receptor comes from a human donor with chronic lymphocytic leukemia. This chain's CDR3 is CSVAGTVYNEQFF. In DNA form, the CDR3 reads TGCAGCGTAGCCGGGACAGTGTACAATGAGCAGTTCTTC.